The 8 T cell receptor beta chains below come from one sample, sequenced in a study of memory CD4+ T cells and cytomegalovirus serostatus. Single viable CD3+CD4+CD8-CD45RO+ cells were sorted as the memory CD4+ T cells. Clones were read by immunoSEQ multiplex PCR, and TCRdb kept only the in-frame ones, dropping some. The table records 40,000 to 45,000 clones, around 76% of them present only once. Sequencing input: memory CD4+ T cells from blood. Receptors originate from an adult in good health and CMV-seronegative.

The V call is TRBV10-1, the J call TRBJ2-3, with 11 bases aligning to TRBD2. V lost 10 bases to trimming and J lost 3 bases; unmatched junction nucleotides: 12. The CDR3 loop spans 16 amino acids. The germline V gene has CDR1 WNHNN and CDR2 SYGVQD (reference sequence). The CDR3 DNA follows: TGCGCCATCTCGATAGCGGGGGGGCCCAAGACAGATACGCAGTATTTT. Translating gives CAISIAGGPKTDTQYF.

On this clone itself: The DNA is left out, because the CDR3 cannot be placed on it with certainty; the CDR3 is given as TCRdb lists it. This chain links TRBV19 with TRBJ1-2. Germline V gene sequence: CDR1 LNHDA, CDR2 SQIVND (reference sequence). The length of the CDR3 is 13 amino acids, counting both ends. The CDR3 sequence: CASSIVALGSITF.

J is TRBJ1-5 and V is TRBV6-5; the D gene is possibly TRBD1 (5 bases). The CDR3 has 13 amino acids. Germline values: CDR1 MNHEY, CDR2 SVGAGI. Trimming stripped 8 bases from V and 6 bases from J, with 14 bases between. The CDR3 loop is CASLPGIGQPQHF. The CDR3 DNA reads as TGTGCCAGCCTTCCAGGGATTGGTCAGCCCCAGCATTTT.

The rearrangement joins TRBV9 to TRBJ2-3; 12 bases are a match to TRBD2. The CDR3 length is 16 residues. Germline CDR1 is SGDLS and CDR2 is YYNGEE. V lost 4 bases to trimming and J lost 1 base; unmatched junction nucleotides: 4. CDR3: CASSLRTSGGTDTQYF. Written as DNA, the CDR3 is TGTGCCAGCAGCCTCAGGACTAGCGGGGGCACAGATACGCAGTATTTT.

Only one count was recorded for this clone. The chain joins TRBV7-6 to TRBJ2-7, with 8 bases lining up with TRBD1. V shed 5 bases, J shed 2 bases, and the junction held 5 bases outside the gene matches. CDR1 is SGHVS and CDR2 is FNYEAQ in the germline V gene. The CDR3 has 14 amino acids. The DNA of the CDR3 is TGTGCCAGCAGCCCCGGGACAGGAGCCTACGAGCAGTACTTC. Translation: CASSPGTGAYEQYF.

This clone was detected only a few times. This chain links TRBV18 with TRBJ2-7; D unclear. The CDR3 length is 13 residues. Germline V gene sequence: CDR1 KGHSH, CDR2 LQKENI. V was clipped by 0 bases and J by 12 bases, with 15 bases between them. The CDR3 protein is CASSPPLVMTWYF. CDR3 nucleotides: TGTGCCAGCTCACCACCTCTTGTTATGACTTGGTACTTC.

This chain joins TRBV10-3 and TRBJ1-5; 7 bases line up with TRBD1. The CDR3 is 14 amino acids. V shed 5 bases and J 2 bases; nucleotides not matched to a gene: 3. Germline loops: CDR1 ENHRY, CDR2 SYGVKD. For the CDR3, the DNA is TGTGCCATCAGTACTGACAGGGGCAATCAGCCCCAGCATTTT. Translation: CAISTDRGNQPQHF.

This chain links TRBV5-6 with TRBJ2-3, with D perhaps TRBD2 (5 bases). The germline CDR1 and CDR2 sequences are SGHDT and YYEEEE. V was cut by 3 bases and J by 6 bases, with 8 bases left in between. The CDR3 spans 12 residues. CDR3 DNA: TGTGCCAGCAGCTCACTAGTCGATACGCAGTATTTT. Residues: CASSSLVDTQYF.